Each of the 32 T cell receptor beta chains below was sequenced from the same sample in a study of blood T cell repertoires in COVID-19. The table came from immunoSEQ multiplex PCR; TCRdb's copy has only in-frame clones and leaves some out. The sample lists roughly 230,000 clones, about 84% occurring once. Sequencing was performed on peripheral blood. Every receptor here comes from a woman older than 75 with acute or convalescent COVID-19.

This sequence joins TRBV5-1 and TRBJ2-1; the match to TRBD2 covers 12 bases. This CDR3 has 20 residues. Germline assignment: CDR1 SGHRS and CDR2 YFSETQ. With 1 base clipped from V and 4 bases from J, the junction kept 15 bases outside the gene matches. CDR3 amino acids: CASSLIPAVTSGGKYNEQFF. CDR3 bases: TGCGCCAGCAGCTTGATCCCCGCCGTGACTAGCGGGGGAAAATACAATGAGCAGTTCTTC.

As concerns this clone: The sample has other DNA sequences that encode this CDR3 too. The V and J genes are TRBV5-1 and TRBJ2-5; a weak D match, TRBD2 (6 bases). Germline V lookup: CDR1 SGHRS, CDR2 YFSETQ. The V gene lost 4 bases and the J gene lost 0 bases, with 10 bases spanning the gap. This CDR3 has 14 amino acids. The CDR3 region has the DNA TGCGCCAGCAGCGGGGGAGGCCACCAAGAGACCCAGTACTTC. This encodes CASSGGGHQETQYF.

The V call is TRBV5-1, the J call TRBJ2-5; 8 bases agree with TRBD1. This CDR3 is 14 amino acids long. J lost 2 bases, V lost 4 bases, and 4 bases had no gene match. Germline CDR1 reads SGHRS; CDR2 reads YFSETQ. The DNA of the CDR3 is TGCGCCAGCAGCCCTCAGGGGGCGCAAGAGACCCAGTACTTC. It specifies CASSPQGAQETQYF.

The CDR3 DNA reads TGTGCCAGCAGCGCCGACACGGAAGTTAATGAAAAACTGTTTTTT. Its translation is CASSADTEVNEKLFF. This rearrangement joins TRBV4-2 to TRBJ1-4; D not certain. CDR3 length equals 15 residues. Germline V gene sequence: CDR1 LGHNA, CDR2 YNFKEQ. The V end was cut by 5 bases, the J end by 4 bases, with 14 bases between.

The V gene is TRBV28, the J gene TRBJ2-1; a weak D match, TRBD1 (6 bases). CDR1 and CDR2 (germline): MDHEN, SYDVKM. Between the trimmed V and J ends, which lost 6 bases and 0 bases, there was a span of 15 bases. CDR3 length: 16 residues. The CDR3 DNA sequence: TGTGCCAGCAGGACGCGCCAGGGGCCCTCCTACAATGAGCAGTTCTTC. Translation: CASRTRQGPSYNEQFF.

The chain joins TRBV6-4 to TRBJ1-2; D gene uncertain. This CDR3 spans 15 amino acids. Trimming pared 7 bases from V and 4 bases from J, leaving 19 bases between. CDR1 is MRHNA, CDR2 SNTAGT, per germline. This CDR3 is CASTRGLLRGYGYTF. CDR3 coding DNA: TGTGCCAGCACCCGAGGCCTTTTGCGGGGCTATGGCTACACCTTC.

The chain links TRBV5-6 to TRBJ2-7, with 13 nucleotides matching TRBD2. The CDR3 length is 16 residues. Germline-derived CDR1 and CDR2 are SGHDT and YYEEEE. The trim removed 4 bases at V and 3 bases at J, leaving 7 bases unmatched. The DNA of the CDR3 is TGTGCCAGCAGCCCTACCAGGACTAGCGGGAGCTACGAGCAGTACTTC. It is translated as CASSPTRTSGSYEQYF. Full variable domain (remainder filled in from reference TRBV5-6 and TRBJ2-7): DAGVTQSPTHLIKTRGQQVTLRCSPKSGHDTVSWYQQALGQGPQFIFQYYEEEERQRGNFPDRFSGHQFPNYSSELNVNALLLGDSALYLCASSPTRTSGSYEQYFGPGTRLTVT.

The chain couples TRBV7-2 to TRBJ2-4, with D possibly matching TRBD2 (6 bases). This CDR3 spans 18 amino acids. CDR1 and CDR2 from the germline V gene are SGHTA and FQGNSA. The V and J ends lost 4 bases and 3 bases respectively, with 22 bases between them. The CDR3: CASSSRFGATGDKNIQYF. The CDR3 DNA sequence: TGTGCCAGCAGCTCCCGGTTTGGGGCCACGGGGGACAAAAACATTCAGTACTTC.

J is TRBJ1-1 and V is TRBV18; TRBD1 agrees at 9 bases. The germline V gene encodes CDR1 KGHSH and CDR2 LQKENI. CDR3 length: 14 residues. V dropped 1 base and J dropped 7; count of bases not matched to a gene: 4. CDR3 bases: TGTGCCAGCTCACCACTTCCGGGACAGGGTGAAGCTTTCTTT. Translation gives CASSPLPGQGEAFF.

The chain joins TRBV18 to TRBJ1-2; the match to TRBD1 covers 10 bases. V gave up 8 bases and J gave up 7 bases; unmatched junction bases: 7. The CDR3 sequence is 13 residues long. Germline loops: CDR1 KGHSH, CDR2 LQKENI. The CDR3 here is CASRIDRGLGYTF. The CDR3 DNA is TGTGCCAGCCGCATTGACAGGGGGCTTGGCTACACCTTC.

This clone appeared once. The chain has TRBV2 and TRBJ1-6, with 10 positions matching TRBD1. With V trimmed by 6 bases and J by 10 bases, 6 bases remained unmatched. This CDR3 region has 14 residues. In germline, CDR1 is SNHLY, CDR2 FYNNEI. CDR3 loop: CASRGDRGGSPLHF. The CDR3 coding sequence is TGTGCCAGCAGGGGGGACAGGGGTGGATCACCCCTCCACTTT.

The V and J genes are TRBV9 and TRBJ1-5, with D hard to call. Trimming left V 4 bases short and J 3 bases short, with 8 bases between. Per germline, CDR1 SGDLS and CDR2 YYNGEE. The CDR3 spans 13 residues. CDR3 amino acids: CASSRQDNQPQHF. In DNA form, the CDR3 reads TGTGCCAGCAGCCGTCAGGACAATCAGCCCCAGCATTTT.

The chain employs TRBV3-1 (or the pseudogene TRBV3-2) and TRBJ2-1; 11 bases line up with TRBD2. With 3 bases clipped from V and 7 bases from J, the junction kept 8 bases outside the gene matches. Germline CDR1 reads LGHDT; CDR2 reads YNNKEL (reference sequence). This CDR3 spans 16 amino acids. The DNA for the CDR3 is TGTGCCAGCAGCCACATTAGCGGGGGGGCTGGTAATGAGCAGTTCTTC. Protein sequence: CASSHISGGAGNEQFF.

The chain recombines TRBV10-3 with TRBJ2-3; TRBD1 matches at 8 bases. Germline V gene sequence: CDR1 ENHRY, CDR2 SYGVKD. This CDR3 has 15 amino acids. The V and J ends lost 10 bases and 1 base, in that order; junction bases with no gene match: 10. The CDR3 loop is CATALSGQGTDTQYF. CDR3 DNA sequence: TGTGCCACCGCTCTTTCGGGACAGGGCACAGATACGCAGTATTTT.

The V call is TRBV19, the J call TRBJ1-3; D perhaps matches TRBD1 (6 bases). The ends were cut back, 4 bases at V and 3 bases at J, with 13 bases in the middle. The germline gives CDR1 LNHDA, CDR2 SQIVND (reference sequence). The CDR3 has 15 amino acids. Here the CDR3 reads CASSTLQGGGNTIYF. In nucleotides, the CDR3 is TGTGCCAGTAGTACCCTACAGGGCGGTGGAAACACCATATATTTT.

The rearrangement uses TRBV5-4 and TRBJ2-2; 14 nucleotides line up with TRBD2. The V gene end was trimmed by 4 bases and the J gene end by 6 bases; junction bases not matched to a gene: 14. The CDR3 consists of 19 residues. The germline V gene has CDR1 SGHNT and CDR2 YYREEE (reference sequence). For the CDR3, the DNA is TGTGCCAGCAGCAAACTTGTTTCTCCGGGACTAGCGGGAGCCGGGGAGCTGTTTTTT. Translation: CASSKLVSPGLAGAGELFF.

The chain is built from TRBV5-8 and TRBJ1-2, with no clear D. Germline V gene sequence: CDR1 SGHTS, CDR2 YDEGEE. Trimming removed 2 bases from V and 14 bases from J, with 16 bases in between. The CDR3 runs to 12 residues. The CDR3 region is CASSFYETFGTF. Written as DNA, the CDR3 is TGTGCCAGCAGCTTCTATGAGACGTTCGGGACCTTC. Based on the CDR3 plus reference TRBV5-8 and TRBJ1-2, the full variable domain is EAGVTQSPTHLIKTRGQQATLRCSPISGHTSVYWYQQALGLGLQFLLWYDEGEERNRGNFPPRFSGRQFPNYSSELNVNALELEDSALYLCASSFYETFGTFGSGTRLTVV.

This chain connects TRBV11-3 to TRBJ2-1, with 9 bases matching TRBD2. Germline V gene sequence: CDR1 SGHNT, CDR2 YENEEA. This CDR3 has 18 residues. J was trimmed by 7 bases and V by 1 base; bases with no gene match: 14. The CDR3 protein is CASSLVGVAGGALNEQFF. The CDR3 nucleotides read TGTGCCAGCAGCTTAGTCGGGGTTGCGGGAGGGGCGTTGAATGAGCAGTTCTTC.

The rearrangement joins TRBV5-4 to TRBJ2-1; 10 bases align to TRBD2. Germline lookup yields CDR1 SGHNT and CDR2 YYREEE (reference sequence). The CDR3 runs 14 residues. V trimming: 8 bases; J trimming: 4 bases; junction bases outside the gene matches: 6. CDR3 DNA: TGTGCCAGTCAGACTAGCGGGCCTTACAATGAGCAGTTCTTC. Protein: CASQTSGPYNEQFF.

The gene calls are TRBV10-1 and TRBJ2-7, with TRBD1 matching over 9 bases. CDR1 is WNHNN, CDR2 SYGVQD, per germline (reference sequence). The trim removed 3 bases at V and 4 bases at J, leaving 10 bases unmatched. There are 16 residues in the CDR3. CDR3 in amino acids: CASSDYKETGGYEQYF. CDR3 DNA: TGCGCCAGCAGTGATTATAAGGAGACAGGGGGTTACGAGCAGTACTTC.

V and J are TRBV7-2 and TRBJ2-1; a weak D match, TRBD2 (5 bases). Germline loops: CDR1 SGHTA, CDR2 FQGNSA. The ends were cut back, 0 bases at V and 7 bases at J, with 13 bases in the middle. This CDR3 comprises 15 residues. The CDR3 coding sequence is TGTGCCAGCAGCTTAGCCTTCCTCGGGATTAATGAGCAGTTCTTC. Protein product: CASSLAFLGINEQFF.

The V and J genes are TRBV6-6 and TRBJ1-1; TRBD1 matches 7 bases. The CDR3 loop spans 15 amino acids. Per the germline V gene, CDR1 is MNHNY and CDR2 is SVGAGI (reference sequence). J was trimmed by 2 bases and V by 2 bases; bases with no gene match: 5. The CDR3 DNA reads TGTGCCAGCAGTTACCCTACAGGGGCCAACACTGAAGCTTTCTTT. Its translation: CASSYPTGANTEAFF.

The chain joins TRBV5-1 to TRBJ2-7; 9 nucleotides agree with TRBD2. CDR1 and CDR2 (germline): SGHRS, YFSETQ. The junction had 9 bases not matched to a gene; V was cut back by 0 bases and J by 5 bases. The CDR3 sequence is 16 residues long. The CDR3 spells CASSLETSGPGDEQYF. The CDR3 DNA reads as TGCGCCAGCAGCTTGGAAACTAGCGGGCCAGGGGACGAGCAGTACTTC. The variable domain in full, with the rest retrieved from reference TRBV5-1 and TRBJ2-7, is KAGVTQTPRYLIKTRGQQVTLSCSPISGHRSVSWYQQTPGQGLQFLFEYFSETQRNKGNFPGRFSGRQFSNSRSEMNVSTLELGDSALYLCASSLETSGPGDEQYFGPGTRLTVT.

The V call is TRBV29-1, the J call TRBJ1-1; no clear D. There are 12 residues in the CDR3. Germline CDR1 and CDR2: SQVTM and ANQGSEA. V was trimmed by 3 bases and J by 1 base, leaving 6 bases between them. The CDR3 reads CSVDPGNTEAFF. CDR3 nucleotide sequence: TGCAGCGTTGACCCGGGGAACACTGAAGCTTTCTTT.

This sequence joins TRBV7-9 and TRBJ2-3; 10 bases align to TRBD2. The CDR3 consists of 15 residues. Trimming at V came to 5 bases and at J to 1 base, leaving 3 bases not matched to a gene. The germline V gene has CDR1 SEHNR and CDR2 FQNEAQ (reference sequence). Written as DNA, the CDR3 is TGTGCCAGCAGCCGGGGGACTAGCGGCACAGATACGCAGTATTTT. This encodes CASSRGTSGTDTQYF.

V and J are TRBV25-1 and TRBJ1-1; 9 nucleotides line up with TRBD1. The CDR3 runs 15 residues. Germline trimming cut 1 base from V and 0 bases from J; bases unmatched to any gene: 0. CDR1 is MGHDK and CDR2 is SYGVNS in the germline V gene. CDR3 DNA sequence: TGTGCCAGCAGTGAATGGACAGGGGTGAACACTGAAGCTTTCTTT. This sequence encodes CASSEWTGVNTEAFF.

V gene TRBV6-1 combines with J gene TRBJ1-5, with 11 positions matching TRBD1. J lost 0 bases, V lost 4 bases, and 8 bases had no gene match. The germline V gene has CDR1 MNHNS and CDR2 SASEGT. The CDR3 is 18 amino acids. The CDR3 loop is CASSAGTGGMYSNQPQHF. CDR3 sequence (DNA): TGTGCCAGCAGTGCCGGGACAGGGGGAATGTATAGCAATCAGCCCCAGCATTTT.

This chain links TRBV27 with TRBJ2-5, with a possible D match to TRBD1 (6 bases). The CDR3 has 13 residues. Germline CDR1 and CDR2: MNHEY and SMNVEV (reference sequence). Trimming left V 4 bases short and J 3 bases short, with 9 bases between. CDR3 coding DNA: TGTGCCAGCAGTTCCCACAGGGAAGAGACCCAGTACTTC. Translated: CASSSHREETQYF.

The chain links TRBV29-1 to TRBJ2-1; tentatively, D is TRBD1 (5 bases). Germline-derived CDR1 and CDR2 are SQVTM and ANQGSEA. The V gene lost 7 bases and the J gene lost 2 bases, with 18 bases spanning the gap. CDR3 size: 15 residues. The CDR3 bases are TGCAGCGGGGGCCCTCAGCGCAATACCTACAATGAGCAGTTCTTC. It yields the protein CSGGPQRNTYNEQFF.

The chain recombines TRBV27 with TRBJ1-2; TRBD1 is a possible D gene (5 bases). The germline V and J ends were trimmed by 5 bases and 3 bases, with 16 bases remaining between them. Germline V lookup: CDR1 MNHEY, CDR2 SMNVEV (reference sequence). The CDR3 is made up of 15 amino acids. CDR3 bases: TGTGCCAGCAGTAGGTTCCTCGGGGGGGACTATGGCTACACCTTC. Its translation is CASSRFLGGDYGYTF.

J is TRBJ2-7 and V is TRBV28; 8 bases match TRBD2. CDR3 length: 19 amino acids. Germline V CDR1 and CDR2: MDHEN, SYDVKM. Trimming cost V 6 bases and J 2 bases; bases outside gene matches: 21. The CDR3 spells CASSSWAGRTAGVPYEQYF. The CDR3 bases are TGTGCCAGCAGCTCTTGGGCAGGGAGGACAGCGGGAGTCCCCTACGAGCAGTACTTC. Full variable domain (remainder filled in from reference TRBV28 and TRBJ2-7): DVKVTQSSRYLVKRTGEKVFLECVQDMDHENMFWYRQDPGLGLRLIYFSYDVKMKEKGDIPEGYSVSREKKERFSLILESASTNQTSMYLCASSSWAGRTAGVPYEQYFGPGTRLTVT.

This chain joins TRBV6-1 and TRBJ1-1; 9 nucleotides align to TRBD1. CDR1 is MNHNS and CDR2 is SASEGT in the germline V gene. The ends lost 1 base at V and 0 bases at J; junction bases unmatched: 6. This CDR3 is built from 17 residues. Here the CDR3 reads CASSEGTGVLMNTEAFF. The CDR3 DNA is TGTGCCAGCAGTGAAGGGACAGGGGTATTAATGAACACTGAAGCTTTCTTT.